This TCR beta chain emerged from a study of shared clonotypes between healthy human individuals. Looking at the study overall: There were three CD4 naive, three CD4 memory, two CD8 naive and one CD8 memory plates per donor.

Germline-derived CDR1 and CDR2 are SEHNR and FQNEAQ (reference sequence). This CDR3 has 16 residues. With 5 bases clipped from V and 4 bases from J, the junction kept 8 bases outside the gene matches. To note about this clone: The antigen remains undetermined.

Sequencing was performed with immunoSEQ multiplex PCR; in TCRdb, only in-frame clones are kept and a portion is missing. The sample yields 550,000 to 750,000 clones, about 91% seen once. Positive CCR7 selection of CD45RO-negative cells yielded the naive CD8 cells, and terminally differentiated effector memory CD45RA+ cells were excluded. The study's findings and limits: The researchers took only blood, and tissue repertoires probably look different.

The rearrangement uses TRBV7-9 and TRBJ2-5, with 12 nucleotides matching TRBD2. Material for sequencing was naive CD8+ T cells sorted from blood. The receptor was isolated from a man under 40 in good health. DNA of the CDR3: TGTGCCAGCAGCCCTCCTTCGGGACTAGCGGGAGAGACCCAGTACTTC. It is translated as CASSPPSGLAGETQYF.